This paragraph reports one TCR beta chain. V was clipped by 1 base and J by 0 bases; unmatched bases: 7. Germline V gene sequence: CDR1 SEHNR, CDR2 FQNEAQ (reference sequence). CDR3 size: 17 residues. The data were obtained in a study of T cell changes during pregnancy in multiple sclerosis. Assay: immunoSEQ multiplex PCR; the TCRdb copy retains only in-frame clones and omits some. The table has about 70,000 clones, around 91% seen once. The source material was peripheral blood, sampled in the third trimester of pregnancy. The chain carries TRBV7-9 and TRBJ2-3; 7 positions match TRBD1. The origin of this receptor is a female donor in good health, enrolled as a control in a pregnancy study. The CDR3 bases are TGTGCCAGCAGCTTAGGGGACAGATCCCCTAGCACAGATACGCAGTATTTT. Its translation: CASSLGDRSPSTDTQYF.